This record looks at one TCR beta chain sequence and its context. This clone's antigen is unknown. No base-level quality is on record; no much larger clone is a single base apart. This sample was taken from a study of OX40 agonist ivuxolimab in advanced cancers. Regarding the complete study: Ivuxolimab, which targeted the costimulatory receptor OX40 (CD134), was an agonistic, fully human IgG2 monoclonal antibody. Intravenous ivuxolimab was administered to patients every 2 weeks at six dose levels: 0.01, 0.1, 0.3, 1.5, 3 and 10 mg/kg. Among the approximately 50 dose-escalation patients, around 19 had hepatocellular carcinoma, approximately 15 melanoma, 9 renal cell carcinoma and 9 head and neck cancer. The dose-escalation cohort was 82.7% male with a mean age of approximately 59 years, ranging from roughly 20 to 80. Patients were allowed to have had prior anti-PD-1, anti-PD-L1 or anti-CTLA-4 therapy, and approximately 40% of the dose-escalation patients had previously received checkpoint inhibitors. Partial responses occurred in three dose-escalation patients, of whom one had hepatocellular carcinoma and two had cutaneous melanoma. Peripheral TCRbeta sequencing was intended to test whether TCR sequence diversity was altered and clonal T-cell expansion was caused by ivuxolimab. The paper reports the monotherapy dose-escalation portion (N of about 50 patients) of the phase I ivuxolimab trial. Results the study describes overall, beyond this receptor: After ivuxolimab, CD8+ T cells had more expanded clones than CD4+ T cells on average. The antigen specificity of the peripheral T cells that underwent clonal expansion was not determined. Low levels of normalized T-cell clonal expansion were also seen in some patients who did not respond. In partial responders in the 0.1-3.0 mg/kg groups, normalized peripheral clonal expansion was found to be among the lowest, especially among CD8+ T cells. At doses of 0.1 to 3.0 mg/kg, clonal expansion of both CD4+ and CD8+ blood T cells was observed from baseline to week 6.

Measured from the cysteine to the phenylalanine, the CDR3 is 16 residues long. CDR3 DNA is the only sequence kept; it has 48 bases, read in frame from the first base. CDR1 and CDR2 are drawn from the germline V gene (reference sequence): LNHNV, YYDKDF. Trimming removed 0 bases from V and 8 bases from J, leaving 16 bases between the germline ends. To sequence the TCRbeta CDR3 region, genomic DNA was isolated from the sorted cells. The immunoSEQ Assay was used to sequence the TCRbeta CDR3 regions. This immuneACCESS table, as held by TCRdb, lists in-frame sequences with V and J called but not all clones. Of the missing ones, under half trace to an unresolved V gene in checked studies; the others have no known cause. The sample table holds 85,000 or so clones, of which about 86% were seen once. Clones ranked in the top ten supply around 2% of the sample. The trial excluded patients who had a history of autoimmune disease or who were on systemic immunosuppression. In every dose cohort, peripheral blood was drawn for TCR sequencing at baseline, cycle 4 day 1, and cycle 7 day 1. The samples were taken from a phase I, first-in-human, multicenter, open-label dose-escalation trial of ivuxolimab. The trial enrolled adults with locally advanced or metastatic head and neck squamous cell, hepatocellular, melanoma or renal cell carcinoma. Before TCR sequencing, CD4+ T cells and CD8+ T cells from peripheral blood were sorted into separate populations.

The chain is assembled from TRBV15 and TRBJ1-4; the best D guess is TRBD1, with 6 bases matching. This material consisted of CD4+ or CD8+ T cells sorted from blood, taken in a trial of the OX40 agonist ivuxolimab. The receptor was isolated from an adult with an advanced solid tumor such as melanoma, head and neck, liver or kidney cancer. The CDR3 region reads CATSRDREGGREKLFF. The DNA reads as follows: TGTGCCACCAGCAGAGATCGGGAGGGGGGAAGGGAAAAACTGTTTTTT.